Sequencing of this T cell receptor beta chain was carried out in a study of CD8+ T cells in alopecia areata. Whole-study findings and limits: Although TCR sharing was seen in mice, sharing across patients was less clear, possibly for HLA-related reasons. Lesional scalp displayed greater clonality than normal scalp, most notably in alopecia totalis/universalis. Alphabeta T cells residing in normal skin are also sequenced in scalp samples.

Note on this clone: Its antigen is not identified.

Reverse transcribed after extraction, RNA yielded cDNA as the sequencing template. Some clones are missing from TCRdb's copy, which holds only in-frame ones; the method was immunoSEQ multiplex PCR. Among more than 95,000 clones listed, approximately 47% were seen once. The CDR3 has 12 amino acids. The V gene lost 4 bases and the J gene lost 6 bases, with 8 bases spanning the gap. CDR1 MNHEY and CDR2 SMNVEV come from the germline V gene (reference sequence). Specimens obtained from alopecia areata patients comprised lesional scalp punch biopsies and peripheral blood. The clonotype was recovered from a human donor with alopecia areata. Sequencing used NKG2D-low CD8+ T cells sorted from blood. J is TRBJ2-3 and V is TRBV27; no clear D gene. Here the CDR3 DNA reads TGTGCCAGCAGTTACGGACCGGATACGCAGTATTTT. Protein product: CASSYGPDTQYF.